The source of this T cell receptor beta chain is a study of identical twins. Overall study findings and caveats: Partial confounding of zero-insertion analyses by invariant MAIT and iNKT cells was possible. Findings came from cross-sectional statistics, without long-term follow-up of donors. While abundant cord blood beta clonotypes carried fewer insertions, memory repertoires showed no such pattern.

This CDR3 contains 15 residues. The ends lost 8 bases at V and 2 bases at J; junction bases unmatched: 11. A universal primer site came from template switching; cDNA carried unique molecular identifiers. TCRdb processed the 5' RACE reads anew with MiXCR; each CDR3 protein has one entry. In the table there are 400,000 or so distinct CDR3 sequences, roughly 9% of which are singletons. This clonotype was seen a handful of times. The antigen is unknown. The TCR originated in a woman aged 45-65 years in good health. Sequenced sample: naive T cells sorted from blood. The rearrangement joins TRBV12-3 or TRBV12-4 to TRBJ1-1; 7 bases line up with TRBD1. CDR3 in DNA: TGTGCCAGCGGGGGGACAGCGGGGGCTAACACTGAAGCTTTCTTT. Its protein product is CASGGTAGANTEAFF.